This T cell receptor beta chain stems from a study of CD8 T cells in Susac syndrome. Trimming shortened V by 5 bases and J by 4 bases, and 12 bases separated the two germline ends. CDR3 length: 13 amino acids. Germline CDR1 and CDR2: SGHRS and YFSETQ. With random hexamers, roughly 0.45 to 1 ug RNA was reverse transcribed. Coverage of TCR beta CDR3 amplification by immunoSEQ multiplex PCR extended to 54 Vbeta and 13 Jbeta. TCRdb reprocessed the immunoSEQ multiplex PCR reads via MiXCR and lists one record per CDR3 protein. Of about 250,000 distinct CDR3 sequences listed, roughly 95% are singletons. The multiple sclerosis control group comprised treatment-naive patients with stable or active relapsing-remitting disease.

The chain combines TRBV5-1 with TRBJ1-1; unclear D gene. The sequence came from a human donor with multiple sclerosis. Sample: CD4+ T cells from PBMCs. Written as DNA, the CDR3 is TGCGCCAGCAGGGGAGAACTTTCCACTGAAGCTTTCTTT. It is translated as CASRGELSTEAFF.